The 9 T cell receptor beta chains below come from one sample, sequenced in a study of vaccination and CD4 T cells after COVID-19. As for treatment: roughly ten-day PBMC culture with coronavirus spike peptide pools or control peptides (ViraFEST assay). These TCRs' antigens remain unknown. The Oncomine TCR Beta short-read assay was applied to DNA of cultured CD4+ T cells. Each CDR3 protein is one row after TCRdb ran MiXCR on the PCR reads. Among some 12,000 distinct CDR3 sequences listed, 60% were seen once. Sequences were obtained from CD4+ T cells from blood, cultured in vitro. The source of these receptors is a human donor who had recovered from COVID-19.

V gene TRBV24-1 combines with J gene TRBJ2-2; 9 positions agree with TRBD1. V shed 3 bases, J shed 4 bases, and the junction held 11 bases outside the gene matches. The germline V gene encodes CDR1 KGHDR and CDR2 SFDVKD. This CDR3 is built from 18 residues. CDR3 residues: CATSDLIGTGMGTGELFF. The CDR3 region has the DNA TGTGCCACCAGTGATCTAATAGGGACAGGGATGGGCACCGGGGAGCTGTTTTTT.

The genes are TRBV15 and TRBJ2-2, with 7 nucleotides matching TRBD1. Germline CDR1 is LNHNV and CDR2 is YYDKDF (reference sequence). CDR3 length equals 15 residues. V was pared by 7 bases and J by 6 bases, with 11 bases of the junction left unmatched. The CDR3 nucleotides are TGTGCCACCATAAGAGACAGGGCAAATCCCGGGGAGCTGTTTTTT. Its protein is CATIRDRANPGELFF.

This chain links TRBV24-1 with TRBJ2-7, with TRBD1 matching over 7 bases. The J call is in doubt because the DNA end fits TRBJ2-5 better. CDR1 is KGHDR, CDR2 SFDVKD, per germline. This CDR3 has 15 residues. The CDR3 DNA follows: TGTGCCACCAGTGATTTGCGACAGGGCCTAGAGACCCAGTACTTC. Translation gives CATSDLRQGLETQYF.

The CDR3 here is CASSYEGSRGYTF. The CDR3 coding sequence is TGTGCCAGCAGTTACGAGGGCTCAAGAGGCTACACCTTC. The rearrangement uses TRBV6-5 and TRBJ1-2; D call uncertain. The CDR3 extends over 13 amino acids. Looked up from germline, CDR1 is MNHEY and CDR2 is SVGAGI. Trimming stripped 2 bases from V and 8 bases from J, with 12 bases between.

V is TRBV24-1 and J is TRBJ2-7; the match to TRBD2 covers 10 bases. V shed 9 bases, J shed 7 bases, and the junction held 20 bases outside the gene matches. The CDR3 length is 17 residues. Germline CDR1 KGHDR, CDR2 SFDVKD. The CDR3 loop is CATEDRDSGRRVREQYF. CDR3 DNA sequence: TGTGCCACCGAGGACAGGGATAGCGGGAGGAGGGTTAGGGAGCAGTACTTC.

As DNA, the CDR3 is TGTGCCAGCAGACAGGGTTACATTCAGTACTTC. Its protein is CASRQGYIQYF. The chain couples TRBV2 to TRBJ2-4; tentatively, D is TRBD1 (6 bases). V lost 6 bases and J 8 bases, leaving 8 bases between the germline ends. The CDR3 loop spans 11 amino acids. Germline CDR1 SNHLY, CDR2 FYNNEI.

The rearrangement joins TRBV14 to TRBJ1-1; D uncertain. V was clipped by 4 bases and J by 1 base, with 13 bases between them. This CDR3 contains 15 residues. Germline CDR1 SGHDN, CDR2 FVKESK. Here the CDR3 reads CASSRGSPGNTEAFF. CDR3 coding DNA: TGTGCCAGCAGCCGCGGATCTCCGGGGAACACTGAAGCTTTCTTT.

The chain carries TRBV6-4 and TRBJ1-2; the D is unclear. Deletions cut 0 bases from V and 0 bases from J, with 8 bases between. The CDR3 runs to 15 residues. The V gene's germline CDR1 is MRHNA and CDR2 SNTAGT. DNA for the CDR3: TGTGCCAGCAGTGACTCCACCGGAACTAACTATGGCTACACCTTC. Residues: CASSDSTGTNYGYTF.

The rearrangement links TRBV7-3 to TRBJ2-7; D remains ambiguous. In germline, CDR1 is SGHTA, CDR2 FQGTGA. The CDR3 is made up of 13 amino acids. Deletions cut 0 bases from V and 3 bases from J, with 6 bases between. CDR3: CASSLTADYEQYF. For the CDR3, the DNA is TGTGCCAGCAGCTTAACGGCCGACTACGAGCAGTACTTC. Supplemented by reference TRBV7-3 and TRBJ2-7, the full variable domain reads GAGVSQTPSNKVTEKGKYVELRCDPISGHTALYWYRQSLGQGPEFLIYFQGTGAADDSGLPNDRFFAVRPEGSVSTLKIQRTERGDSAVYLCASSLTADYEQYFGPGTRLTVT.